This T cell receptor (beta chain) stems from a study of T cells expressing NK-cell markers. Study as a whole: The authors sequenced eight donors, of whom seven were HCMV-seropositive and one was seronegative.

Germline CDR1 reads MGHRA; CDR2 reads YSYEKL. The CDR3 consists of 15 residues. TCR beta cDNA was made by 5'RACE template switching with UMIs. TCRdb reprocessed the 5' RACE reads and keeps a single row for each CDR3 protein, giving no DNA. The sample holds 150,000 or so distinct CDR3 sequences. The V call is TRBV4-1, the J call TRBJ2-7. The receptor's source is a woman between 45 and 60 years old in good health. The sample was blood T cells: a sorted CD56 or NKG2C T cell subset, CD4+ or CD8+ T cells, or bulk PBMC T cells (not recorded which). This chain's CDR3 is CASMLYPGNSYEQYF.